The clone carrying this T cell receptor (beta chain) was counted a few times. The antigen remains undetermined. The data derive from a study of response to subunit inactivated influenza vaccine. TCRdb passed the RT-PCR reads through MiXCR, listing each CDR3 protein once. The sample consists of about 610,000 distinct CDR3 sequences, around 13% of them appearing once. Study findings and constraints: Authors suggested few new T cells are recruited by each seasonal influenza vaccination.

This CDR3 spans 23 amino acids. CDR1 is LNHDA, CDR2 SQIVND, per germline (reference sequence). After removal of 5 bases from V and 0 bases from J, the junction contained 26 bases not matched to a gene. The receptor was derived from a man aged 50 to 60 who received an inactivated influenza vaccine. This sample comprised PBMCs from blood, obtained about 13 days after vaccination. The chain uses TRBV19 and TRBJ2-1; 9 bases are shared with TRBD1. As DNA, the CDR3 is TGTGCCAGTAGTCTCGAAGGACAGGGGATTTTCGCAAGCAGTAGTCTCTCCTACAATGAGCAGTTCTTC. Translating it yields CASSLEGQGIFASSSLSYNEQFF.